Each of the 15 T cell receptor beta chains below was sequenced from the same sample in a study of T-cell reconstitution after alpha-beta-depleted transplantation in children. It was with unique molecular identifiers that the TCRbeta library was prepared. TCRdb ran MiXCR on the PCR reads and lists one entry per CDR3 protein. The table records roughly 200,000 distinct CDR3 sequences, 8.4% of them present only once. The sample in question was PBMCs, mostly from graft donor cells, obtained 360 days after TCRalphabeta/CD19-depleted stem cell transplant. These receptors were collected from a male patient aged 2 to 10 who had a stem cell transplant for acute myeloid leukemia, so the T cells may come from the graft donor.

The sample holds a few counts of this clonotype. V gene TRBV21-1 combines with J gene TRBJ1-5; the tabulated D call, TRBD1, remains unverified against the DNA. TRBV21-1 is a pseudogene segment. The CDR3 is 17 residues long. CDR3 coding DNA: TGTGCCAGCAGCAATTCAGCCCTTTGTCCGGGGAATCAGCCCCAGCATTTT. Translating gives CASSNSALCPGNQPQHF.

In its sample, this clonotype was seen many times. The V gene is TRBV29-1, the J gene TRBJ1-1; D is unresolved. There are 15 residues in the CDR3. V dropped 3 bases and J dropped 0 bases, with 14 bases sitting between them. Germline V gene sequence: CDR1 SQVTM, CDR2 ANQGSEA. The CDR3 DNA sequence: TGCAGCGTTGATCCGGGTCAGGTCATGAACACTGAAGCTTTCTTT. The encoded protein is CSVDPGQVMNTEAFF.

This clonotype has a count of ten or more. The chain links TRBV5-1 to TRBJ2-4; 10 nucleotides align to TRBD1. The germline V gene has CDR1 SGHRS and CDR2 YFSETQ. This CDR3 region has 16 residues. J was trimmed by 7 bases and V by 0 bases; bases with no gene match: 7. CDR3: CASSLVGQGPGNIQYF. CDR3 nucleotides: TGCGCCAGCAGCTTGGTGGGACAGGGGCCGGGGAACATTCAGTACTTC.

The chain has TRBV7-6 and TRBJ2-5, with D hard to call. V was trimmed by 2 bases and J by 5 bases, leaving 3 bases between them. Germline values: CDR1 SGHVS, CDR2 FNYEAQ. The CDR3 consists of 11 residues. CDR3 sequence reads: CASSLIETQYF. The CDR3 coding sequence is TGTGCCAGCAGCTTAATTGAGACCCAGTACTTC.

V and J are TRBV10-3 and TRBJ2-1; 13 bases are shared with TRBD2. The CDR3 has 16 amino acids. J lost 8 bases, V lost 4 bases, and 8 bases had no gene match. Germline assignment: CDR1 ENHRY and CDR2 SYGVKD. Here the CDR3 reads CAISGRTSGSWYEQFF. As DNA, the CDR3 is TGTGCCATCAGTGGTAGGACTAGCGGGAGTTGGTATGAGCAGTTCTTC.

The chain uses TRBV5-1 and TRBJ1-1, with D tentatively TRBD1 (5 bases). Germline CDR1 reads SGHRS; CDR2 reads YFSETQ. V was shortened by 0 bases and J by 8 bases, with 11 bases between the two germline ends. The CDR3 has 13 amino acids. For the CDR3, the DNA is TGCGCCAGCAGCTTGGACCAGGGACCCGAAGCTTTCTTT. This translates into CASSLDQGPEAFF.

This clonotype has a count of ten or more. The V and J genes are TRBV4-3 and TRBJ2-1; the D is unclear. The CDR3 covers 16 residues. Germline lookup yields CDR1 LGHNA and CDR2 YSLEER. V was pared by 0 bases and J by 6 bases, with 15 bases between. CDR3 bases: TGCGCCAGCAGCCAAGATTCTCGGGCCCCATCCAATGAGCAGTTCTTC. Translated: CASSQDSRAPSNEQFF.

V usage is TRBV5-1 and J usage is TRBJ1-1; D is unclear. Between the trimmed V and J ends, which lost 6 bases and 0 bases, there was a span of 12 bases. Germline loops: CDR1 SGHRS, CDR2 YFSETQ. CDR3 length: 14 residues. CDR3 bases: TGCGCCAGCACCAAACAGAACATGAACACTGAAGCTTTCTTT. Its translation: CASTKQNMNTEAFF.

This chain uses TRBV4-3 with TRBJ2-7; D is perhaps TRBD2 (6 bases). Germline loops: CDR1 LGHNA, CDR2 YSLEER. V was cut by 1 base and J by 4 bases, with 17 bases left in between. The CDR3 runs 16 residues. This chain's CDR3 is CASSQGRLDLGYEQYF. DNA for the CDR3: TGCGCCAGCAGCCAAGGTAGACTAGACCTCGGGTACGAGCAGTACTTC.

The table lists this clonotype with many counts. The V call is TRBV29-1, the J call TRBJ1-4; 11 nucleotides agree with TRBD1. V lost 5 bases and J lost 8; bases outside the gene matches: 10. Germline CDR1 and CDR2: SQVTM and ANQGSEA. This CDR3 has 15 residues. The CDR3 coding sequence is TGCAGCGTTACCCAGGACAGGGGGCCAAGGGAAAAACTGTTTTTT. This sequence encodes CSVTQDRGPREKLFF.

The table lists this clonotype with many counts. The rearrangement uses TRBV5-1 and TRBJ1-2; a weak D match, TRBD1 (6 bases). Germline CDR1 is SGHRS and CDR2 is YFSETQ. Trimming left V 0 bases short and J 0 bases short, with 9 bases between. CDR3 length: 15 amino acids. The CDR3 protein is CASSLDRVANYGYTF. The DNA of the CDR3 is TGCGCCAGCAGCTTGGACAGGGTAGCTAACTATGGCTACACCTTC.

This clonotype occurred a few times. The chain employs TRBV12-5 and TRBJ2-1; the D gene is possibly TRBD1 (5 bases). Germline CDR1 and CDR2: LGHNT and FRNRAP. V was clipped by 0 bases and J by 4 bases, with 10 bases between them. This CDR3 region has 15 residues. CDR3: CASGLVGRRYNEQFF. The CDR3 coding sequence is TGTGCTAGTGGTTTGGTGGGGCGGCGTTACAATGAGCAGTTCTTC.

In its sample, this clonotype was seen many times. This chain links TRBV4-3 with TRBJ2-3; TRBD2 might be the D (6 bases). Germline CDR1 LGHNA, CDR2 YSLEER. V was clipped by 1 base and J by 0 bases, with 8 bases between them. The CDR3 extends over 15 amino acids. CDR3 coding DNA: TGCGCCAGCAGCCAAGTCGGGACTAGCACAGATACGCAGTATTTT. This codes for CASSQVGTSTDTQYF.

The genes are TRBV5-1 and TRBJ2-1; 7 bases line up with TRBD1. Per the germline V gene, CDR1 is SGHRS and CDR2 is YFSETQ. The CDR3 length is 15 residues. The V segment lost 3 bases and the J segment 2 bases; nucleotides outside the gene matches: 5. The CDR3 region is CASSSSGQTYNEQFF. In nucleotides, the CDR3 is TGCGCCAGCAGCTCATCGGGACAGACCTACAATGAGCAGTTCTTC.

This clonotype has a count of ten or more. The chain carries TRBV27 and TRBJ2-3; D not certain. Germline-derived CDR1 and CDR2 are MNHEY and SMNVEV (reference sequence). Trimming removed 3 bases at V and 4 bases at J, with 11 bases between. CDR3 length: 14 residues. The CDR3, as DNA: TGTGCCAGCAGTTTGGCCAGGCGGCCAGATACGCAGTATTTT. It specifies CASSLARRPDTQYF.